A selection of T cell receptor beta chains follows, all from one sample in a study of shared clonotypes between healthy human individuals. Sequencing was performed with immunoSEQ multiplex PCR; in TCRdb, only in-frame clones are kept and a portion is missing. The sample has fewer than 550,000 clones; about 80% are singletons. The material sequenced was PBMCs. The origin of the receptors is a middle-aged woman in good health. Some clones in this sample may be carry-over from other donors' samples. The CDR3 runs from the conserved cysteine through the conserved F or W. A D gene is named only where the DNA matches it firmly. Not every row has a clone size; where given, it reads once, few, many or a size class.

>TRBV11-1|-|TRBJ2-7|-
TGTGCCAGCACCCCCTCTCTAGATCGCGGCGAGCAGTACTTC
CASTPSLDRGEQYF
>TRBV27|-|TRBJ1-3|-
TGTGCCAGTAGCGGCCTTCGGGGTACAACTGGAAACACCATATATTTT
CASSGLRGTTGNTIYF
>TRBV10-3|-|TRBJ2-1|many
TGTGCCATCAGTGAGTCATCAGGGGCCGAACAGTTCTTC
CAISESSGAEQFF
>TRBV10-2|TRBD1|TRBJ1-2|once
TGCGCCAGCACGATCCAGGGGGCGGAAGGCTACACCTTC
CASTIQGAEGYTF
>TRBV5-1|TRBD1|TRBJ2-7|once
TGCGCCAGCAGCTCCAGAGGACAGGGCAGCCACGAGCAGTACTTC
CASSSRGQGSHEQYF
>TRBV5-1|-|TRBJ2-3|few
TGCGCCAGCAGCTTGGGGCTAGGCGCGGCAGATACGCAGTATTTT
CASSLGLGAADTQYF
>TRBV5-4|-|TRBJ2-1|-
TGTGCCAGCAGCCGCGCTTCCGGGACGCCTGGGAATGAGCAGTTCTTC
CASSRASGTPGNEQFF
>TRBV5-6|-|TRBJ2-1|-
TGTGCCAGCAGCTTTTTGGGTGGGTTTGATGAGCAGTTCTTC
CASSFLGGFDEQFF
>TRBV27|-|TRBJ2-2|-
TGTGCCAGCACCCCCTCCCAGAACACCGGGGAGCTGTTTTTT
CASTPSQNTGELFF
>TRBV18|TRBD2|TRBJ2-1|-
TGTGCCAGCTCACCACCGCTAGCGGGAGTGGGCAATGAGCAGTTCTTC
CASSPPLAGVGNEQFF
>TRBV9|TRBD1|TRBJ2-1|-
TGTGCCAGCAGTGGTACAGGGGGTCCCAATGAGCAGTTCTTC
CASSGTGGPNEQFF
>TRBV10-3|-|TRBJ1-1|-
TGTGCCATCAGTTGGGCAGGGGAAGGCACTGAAGCTTTCTTT
CAISWAGEGTEAFF
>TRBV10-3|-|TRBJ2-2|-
TGTGCCATCAAAGATAGAGCGGACACCGGGGAGCTGTTTTTT
CAIKDRADTGELFF
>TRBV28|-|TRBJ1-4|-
TGTGCCAGCAGCCCGGCCGGGACAACTAATGAAAAACTGTTTTTT
CASSPAGTTNEKLFF
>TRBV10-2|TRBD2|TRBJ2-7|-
TGCGCCAGCCGGACTAGCGGGAGCCCTACCTACGAGCAGTACTTC
CASRTSGSPTYEQYF
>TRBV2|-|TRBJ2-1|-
TGTGCCAGCAGTCCAGGCGTAAACAATGAGCAGTTCTTC
CASSPGVNNEQFF
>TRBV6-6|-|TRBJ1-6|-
TGTGCCAGCAGTTATGTTGATTCACCCCTCCACTTT
CASSYVDSPLHF
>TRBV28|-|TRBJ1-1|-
TGTGCCAGCAGCCCTCATTCAGTGGAGAACACTGAAGCTTTCTTT
CASSPHSVENTEAFF
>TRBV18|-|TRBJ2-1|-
TGTGCCAGCTCACCGGAACACGGGGTTGAGCAGTTCTTC
CASSPEHGVEQFF
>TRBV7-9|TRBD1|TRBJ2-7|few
TGTGCCAGCAGCTTAGCGTTGGGACAGAGGTACGAGCAGTACTTC
CASSLALGQRYEQYF
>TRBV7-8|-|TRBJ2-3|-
TGTGCCAGCAGCTTAGGGGCCCCTGGACAAAGCACAGATACGCAGTATTTT
CASSLGAPGQSTDTQYF
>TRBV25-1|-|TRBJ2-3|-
TGTGCCAGCAGTGAATATTTGCTAGATACGCAGTATTTT
CASSEYLLDTQYF
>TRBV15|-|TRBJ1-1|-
TGTGCCACCAGCACGCCGGTGCCGAACACTGAAGCTTTCTTT
CATSTPVPNTEAFF
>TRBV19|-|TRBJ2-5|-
TGTGCCAGTAGTAACTCCAGGGGCGCGGAGACCCAGTACTTC
CASSNSRGAETQYF
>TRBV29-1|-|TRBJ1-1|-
TGCAGCGTCCCCGGGATTGATGTTGCTTTCTTT
CSVPGIDVAFF
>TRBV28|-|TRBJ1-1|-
TGTGCCAGCAGTCCCCCACAGGGTTGGACTGAAGCTTTCTTT
CASSPPQGWTEAFF
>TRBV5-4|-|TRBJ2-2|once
TGTGCCAGCAGCCCGAAACTAGGCGCGAACACCGGGGAGCTGTTTTTT
CASSPKLGANTGELFF
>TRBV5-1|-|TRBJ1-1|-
TGCGCCAGCAGCTTGGCCCTATCAAACCGGGGGAACACTGAAGCTTTCTTT
CASSLALSNRGNTEAFF
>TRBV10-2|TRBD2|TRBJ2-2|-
TGCGCCAGCAGCCGAGCGGGAGGGGCTAACGGGGAGCTGTTTTTT
CASSRAGGANGELFF
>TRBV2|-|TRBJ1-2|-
TGTGCCAGCAGTGTGGGGGCCCCGGGTGGCTACACCTTC
CASSVGAPGGYTF
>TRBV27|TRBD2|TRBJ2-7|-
TGTGCCAGCAGTTCTCGACTAGCGGGAACCTACGAGCAGTACTTC
CASSSRLAGTYEQYF
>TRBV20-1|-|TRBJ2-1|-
TGCAGTGCTAAGGGTAGTGAGCAGTTCTTC
CSAKGSEQFF
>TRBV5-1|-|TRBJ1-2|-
TGCGCCAGCAGCTCCGCGACAGCTAACTATGGCTACACCTTC
CASSSATANYGYTF
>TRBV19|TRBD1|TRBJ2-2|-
TGTGCCAGTAGTAGAGGGACAGGGGACACCGGGGAGCTGTTTTTT
CASSRGTGDTGELFF